These T cell receptor beta chains were read from a single sample in a study of blood T cell repertoires in COVID-19. The assay was immunoSEQ multiplex PCR, and TCRdb's table has in-frame clones only and misses some. The repertoire holds under 300,000 clones, 86% seen once, with around an eighth in the top ten. Sequencing was performed on peripheral blood. The source is a man of 80 years or more with acute or convalescent COVID-19. The CDR3 runs from the conserved cysteine through the conserved F or W. Each record gives: clone size, V gene, J gene, D gene, CDR3 DNA, CDR3 protein. D genes are given only for firm matches. Where a row states a size, it is once, few, many or the class of an expanded clone; other rows omit it.

NA	TRBV18	TRBJ1-4	NA	TGTGCCAGCTCACCGCGGAGTATCACTAATGAAAAACTGTTTTTT	CASSPRSITNEKLFF
NA	TRBV5-4	TRBJ1-5	TRBD1	TGTGCCAGCAGCCCCCAGGGGGGTCAGCCCCAGCATTTT	CASSPQGGQPQHF
once	TRBV28	TRBJ1-3	TRBD1	TGTGCCAGCAGTTCACAGGGGGCTCCTGGAAACACCATATATTTT	CASSSQGAPGNTIYF
NA	TRBV24-1	TRBJ1-1	NA	TGTGCCACCAGTGTCCCGGACCCACTAGGCACTGAAGCTTTCTTT	CATSVPDPLGTEAFF
NA	TRBV2	TRBJ2-7	TRBD1	TGTGCCAGCAGTGGAGGGGGCCCCCACTACGAGCAGTACTTC	CASSGGGPHYEQYF
NA	TRBV29-1	TRBJ1-1	TRBD1	TGCAGCACTTCGTCCACAGGGGGTGTCGGAGCTTTCTTT	CSTSSTGGVGAFF
NA	TRBV9	TRBJ1-1	NA	TGTGCCAGCAGCGCGGAGCCCTGGATGAACACTGAAGCTTTCTTT	CASSAEPWMNTEAFF
once	TRBV28	TRBJ1-1	NA	TGTGCCAGCAGACGGGGAGGATGGACTGAAGCTTTCTTT	CASRRGGWTEAFF
NA	TRBV7-2	TRBJ2-1	NA	TGTGCCAGCAGCTTAGATTTCAGCTCCTACAATGAGCAGTTCTTC	CASSLDFSSYNEQFF
NA	TRBV28	TRBJ2-5	TRBD1	TGTGCCAGCAGTCCTACCCGAGGGGGCGTGGAGACCCAGTACTTC	CASSPTRGGVETQYF
NA	TRBV6-5	TRBJ1-4	NA	TGTGCCAGCAGTTACAGTGACAGGAATGAAAAACTGTTTTTT	CASSYSDRNEKLFF
NA	TRBV29-1	TRBJ2-5	TRBD2	TGCAGCGTCATGGGGGGGACTAGCGGGAGGGCCATGGAAGAGACCCAGTACTTC	CSVMGGTSGRAMEETQYF
NA	TRBV9	TRBJ2-6	TRBD2	TGTGCCAGCAGCGTCCGGACTAGCGGGGGGGCGTTTGGGGCCAACGTCCTGACTTTC	CASSVRTSGGAFGANVLTF
NA	TRBV20-1	TRBJ2-5	NA	TGCAGTGCCCGGCAGGGAGAGACCCAGTACTTC	CSARQGETQYF